This passage covers 18 T cell receptor beta chains from one sample sequenced in a study of T cell responses to AZD1222 COVID-19 vaccine. Sequenced by immunoSEQ multiplex PCR; TCRdb stores in-frame clones only, minus some. The sample holds around 80,000 clones, roughly 90% seen once. This specimen consisted of peripheral blood, obtained on day 0 of AZD1222 vaccination. Source of these receptors: an adult in good health.

This rearrangement joins TRBV7-9 to TRBJ1-1; tentative D call: TRBD1 (5 bases). There are 14 residues in the CDR3. Germline CDR1 is SEHNR and CDR2 is FQNEAQ (reference sequence). With 6 bases removed from V and 5 bases from J, the gap between germline ends came to 16 bases. CDR3 DNA sequence: TGTGCCAGCAGAGAGGACCCCCGGGGGACTGAAGCTTTCTTT. It encodes CASREDPRGTEAFF.

The rearrangement links TRBV7-9 to TRBJ2-1; TRBD2 matches at 10 bases. Losses at the gene ends were 5 bases for V and 4 bases for J; bases not matched to a gene: 5. Per germline, CDR1 SEHNR and CDR2 FQNEAQ (reference sequence). CDR3 size: 15 residues. The CDR3 bases are TGTGCCAGCAGCCCCAGGACTAGCGGATACAATGAGCAGTTCTTC. Protein sequence: CASSPRTSGYNEQFF.

The chain joins TRBV19 to TRBJ1-2; no reliable D call. Per germline, CDR1 LNHDA and CDR2 SQIVND (reference sequence). V was shortened by 7 bases and J by 5 bases, with 14 bases between the two germline ends. CDR3 size: 13 residues. CDR3 loop: CASMAGWTYGYTF. For the CDR3, the DNA is TGTGCCAGTATGGCAGGCTGGACTTATGGCTACACCTTC.

The chain recombines TRBV18 with TRBJ2-1; TRBD1 matches at 7 bases. J was trimmed by 6 bases and V by 4 bases; bases with no gene match: 3. This CDR3 has 13 amino acids. Germline assignment: CDR1 KGHSH and CDR2 LQKENI. The DNA of the CDR3 is TGTGCCAGCTCACGAGGGACAGCCAATGAGCAGTTCTTC. It codes for CASSRGTANEQFF. Complete variable domain (other parts from reference TRBV18 and TRBJ2-1): NAGVMQNPRHLVRRRGQEARLRCSPMKGHSHVYWYRQLPEEGLKFMVYLQKENIIDESGMPKERFSAEFPKEGPSILRIQQVVRGDSAAYFCASSRGTANEQFFGPGTRLTVL.

This clone was counted a few times. The rearrangement links TRBV30 to TRBJ1-2, with a possible D match to TRBD1 (5 bases). The CDR3 runs to 13 residues. V was trimmed by 2 bases and J by 8 bases, leaving 15 bases between them. Germline CDR1 GTSNPN, CDR2 SVGIG (reference sequence). The CDR3 DNA reads TGTGCCTGGAGTAGTGCACGAAGGGGCGGCTACACCTTC. This sequence encodes CAWSSARRGGYTF.

The chain uses TRBV28 and TRBJ1-5, with 8 bases lining up with TRBD1. The CDR3 is made up of 14 amino acids. V was clipped by 7 bases and J by 6 bases; unmatched bases: 8. Germline V gene sequence: CDR1 MDHEN, CDR2 SYDVKM. In DNA form, the CDR3 reads TGTGCCAGCAATACCCCAGGGGGCAGTCAGCCCCAGCATTTT. It specifies CASNTPGGSQPQHF.

This chain uses TRBV29-1 with TRBJ2-7; 7 bases align to TRBD1. Germline assignment: CDR1 SQVTM and CDR2 ANQGSEA. Trimming removed 7 bases from V and 3 bases from J; junction bases left unmatched: 6. The CDR3 consists of 12 residues. The CDR3 protein is CSAWTGDYEQYF. CDR3 nucleotide sequence: TGCAGCGCCTGGACAGGAGACTACGAGCAGTACTTC.

This sequence joins TRBV7-9 and TRBJ1-2; 10 bases line up with TRBD1. J was trimmed by 2 bases and V by 5 bases; bases with no gene match: 5. The CDR3 length is 15 residues. Germline assignment: CDR1 SEHNR and CDR2 FQNEAQ (reference sequence). CDR3 sequence reads: CASSRWTGGNYGYTF. The CDR3 DNA follows: TGTGCCAGCAGCCGATGGACAGGGGGGAACTATGGCTACACCTTC.

The CDR3 DNA reads as TGTGCCAGCAGCCTAGACCCCTCGGGGGGCTACACCTTC. Its translation: CASSLDPSGGYTF. The chain links TRBV5-4 to TRBJ1-2; no reliable D call. The CDR3 consists of 13 residues. Germline values: CDR1 SGHNT, CDR2 YYREEE (reference sequence). V shed 4 bases and J shed 8 bases, with 15 bases lying between them.

The V gene is TRBV28, the J gene TRBJ2-2; the D is unclear. Germline CDR1 reads MDHEN; CDR2 reads SYDVKM. V gave up 5 bases and J gave up 11 bases, with 15 bases separating them. The CDR3 runs to 13 residues. This chain's CDR3 is CASSKGLERELFF. CDR3 bases: TGTGCCAGCAGTAAAGGGCTGGAGAGAGAGCTGTTTTTT.

The chain employs TRBV19 and TRBJ2-1, with 12 bases identical to TRBD2. Trimming took 6 bases from V and 9 from J; bases not matched to a gene: 9. The CDR3 is made up of 15 amino acids. Germline assignment: CDR1 LNHDA and CDR2 SQIVND (reference sequence). CDR3 bases: TGTGCCAGTAGCCGGACTAGCGGGACTCAGGGTGAGCAGTTCTTC. Protein product: CASSRTSGTQGEQFF.

The chain joins TRBV5-1 to TRBJ1-5; tentative D call: TRBD1 (5 bases). V was cut by 0 bases and J by 0 bases, with 16 bases left in between. The length of the CDR3 is 18 residues. Germline values: CDR1 SGHRS, CDR2 YFSETQ. In DNA form, the CDR3 reads TGCGCCAGCAGCTTGGGTCCCTCCGGGGCCCATAGCAATCAGCCCCAGCATTTT. Encoded protein: CASSLGPSGAHSNQPQHF.

The chain carries TRBV5-1 and TRBJ1-1; 7 nucleotides agree with TRBD1. This CDR3 is built from 16 residues. J was trimmed by 1 base and V by 0 bases; bases with no gene match: 6. CDR1 SGHRS and CDR2 YFSETQ come from the germline V gene. The CDR3 nucleotides read TGCGCCAGCAGCTTGGGAGGGGGCTCGGCGAACACTGAAGCTTTCTTT. Translating it yields CASSLGGGSANTEAFF.

CDR3 nucleotide sequence: TGTGCCAGTAGTACTGGACACGGGGATGGGGGCTACACCTTC. This encodes CASSTGHGDGGYTF. V and J are TRBV19 and TRBJ1-2; a weak D match, TRBD1 (5 bases). Germline V gene sequence: CDR1 LNHDA, CDR2 SQIVND (reference sequence). The germline V and J ends were trimmed by 4 bases and 8 bases, with 17 bases remaining between them. The CDR3 covers 14 residues.

The rearrangement joins TRBV10-3 to TRBJ2-6; 7 bases align to TRBD1. With 6 bases clipped from V and 0 bases from J, the junction kept 8 bases outside the gene matches. This CDR3 has 17 residues. CDR1 and CDR2 from the germline V gene are ENHRY and SYGVKD. CDR3: CAISRGQDSSGANVLTF. The CDR3 region has the DNA TGTGCCATCAGCCGCGGACAGGACTCCTCTGGGGCCAACGTCCTGACTTTC.

The chain has TRBV24-1 and TRBJ2-7; D ambiguous. Deletions cut 12 bases from V and 3 bases from J, with 14 bases between. The CDR3 spans 12 residues. Per germline, CDR1 KGHDR and CDR2 SFDVKD. The CDR3, as DNA: TGTGCCCTTAATCGGTCTGGCTACGAGCAGTACGTC. It yields the protein CALNRSGYEQYV.

The chain employs TRBV3-1 (or the pseudogene TRBV3-2) and TRBJ2-7; D gene ambiguous. V shed 1 base and J shed 2 bases, with 12 bases lying between them. From germline, CDR1 is LGHDT and CDR2 YNNKEL (reference sequence). CDR3 length equals 15 residues. The CDR3 sequence is CASSQAGAAPYEQYF. CDR3 in DNA: TGTGCCAGCAGCCAAGCAGGCGCGGCCCCCTACGAGCAGTACTTC.

Written as DNA, the CDR3 is TGTGCCTGGTCGGGACAGATTAGCAATCAGCCCCAGCATTTT. As protein: CAWSGQISNQPQHF. This sequence joins TRBV30 and TRBJ1-5, with 7 bases aligning to TRBD1. The CDR3 contains 14 residues. The V segment lost 5 bases and the J segment 0 bases; nucleotides outside the gene matches: 4. The germline CDR1 and CDR2 sequences are GTSNPN and SVGIG (reference sequence).